This T cell receptor (beta chain) was captured by sequencing in a study of CD8 T cells in Susac syndrome. Reverse transcription of roughly 0.5 to 1 ug RNA was performed with random hexamers. Amplification of TCR beta CDR3 across 54 Vbeta and 13 Jbeta was performed with immunoSEQ multiplex PCR. TCRdb fed the immunoSEQ multiplex PCR reads into MiXCR, producing one record per CDR3 protein. The table has about 120,000 distinct CDR3 sequences, around 94% seen once. The T cells that were sequenced for TCR beta were CD8+ and CD4+ cells from blood. Matching for age and sex applied to the controls, who were healthy donors. TEMRA cells were FACS-enriched and CD8+ and CD4+ T cells negatively isolated. This clonotype was detected only once. The specimen sequenced was CD4+ T cells from PBMCs. The clonotype comes from a human donor in good health.

This CDR3 is CAISEFTTNQYEQYF. The CDR3, as DNA: TGTGCCATCAGTGAGTTCACCACTAACCAGTACGAGCAGTACTTC. The chain joins TRBV10-3 to TRBJ2-7; D gene unclear. This CDR3 comprises 15 residues. Germline assignment: CDR1 ENHRY and CDR2 SYGVKD. The V gene lost 1 base and the J gene lost 4 bases, with 14 bases spanning the gap.